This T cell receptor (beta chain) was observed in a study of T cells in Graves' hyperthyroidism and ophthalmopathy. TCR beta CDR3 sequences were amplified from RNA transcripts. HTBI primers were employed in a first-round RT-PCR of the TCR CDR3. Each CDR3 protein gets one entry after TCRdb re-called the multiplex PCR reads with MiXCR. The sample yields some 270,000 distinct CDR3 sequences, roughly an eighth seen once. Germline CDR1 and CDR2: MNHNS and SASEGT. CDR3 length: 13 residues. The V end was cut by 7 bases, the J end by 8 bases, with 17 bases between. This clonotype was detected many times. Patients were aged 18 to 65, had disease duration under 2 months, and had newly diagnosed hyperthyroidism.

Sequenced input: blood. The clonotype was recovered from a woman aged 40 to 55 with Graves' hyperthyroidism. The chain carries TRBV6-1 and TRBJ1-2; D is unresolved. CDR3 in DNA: TGTGCCAGCACCCCCCAGTGGGAGTCCGGCTACACCTTC. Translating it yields CASTPQWESGYTF.